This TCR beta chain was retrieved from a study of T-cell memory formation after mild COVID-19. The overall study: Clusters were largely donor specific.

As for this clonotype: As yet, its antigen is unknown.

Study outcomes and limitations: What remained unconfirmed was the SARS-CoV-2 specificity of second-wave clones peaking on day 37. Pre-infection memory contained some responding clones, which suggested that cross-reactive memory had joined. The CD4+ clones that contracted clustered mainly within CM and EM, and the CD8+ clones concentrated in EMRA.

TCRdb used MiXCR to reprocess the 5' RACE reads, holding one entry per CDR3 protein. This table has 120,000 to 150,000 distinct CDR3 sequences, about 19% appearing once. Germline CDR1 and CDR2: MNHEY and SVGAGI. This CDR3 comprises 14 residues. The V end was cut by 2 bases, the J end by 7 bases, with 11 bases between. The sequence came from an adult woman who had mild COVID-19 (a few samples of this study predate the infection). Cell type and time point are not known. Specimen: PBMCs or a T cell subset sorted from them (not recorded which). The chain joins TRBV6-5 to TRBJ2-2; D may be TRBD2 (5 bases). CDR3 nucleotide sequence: TGTGCCAGCAGTTACGGGAGCCGGAGCGGGGAGCTGTTTTTT. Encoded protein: CASSYGSRSGELFF.